In its sample, the clone carrying this T cell receptor (beta chain) was seen once. This record comes from a study of T-cell reconstitution after alpha-beta-depleted transplantation in children. CDR1 and CDR2 from the germline V gene are SNHLY and FYNNEI. This CDR3 comprises 11 residues. Deletions cut 7 bases from V and 8 bases from J, with 8 bases between. Unique molecular identifiers were used to barcode this TCRbeta library. TCRdb itself ran the PCR reads through MiXCR, one entry per CDR3 protein. This sample yields more than 250,000 distinct CDR3 sequences, of which about 10% are seen a single time; roughly 9.1% belongs to the top ten.

V is TRBV2 and J is TRBJ2-2; TRBD2 is a possible D gene (6 bases). The sample in question was PBMCs from the stem cell graft donor, obtained from the stem cell graft. The clonotype was recovered from a human donor who donated a stem cell graft to a child with SCID. In DNA form, the CDR3 reads TGTGCCAGCATTGGAGGGGGGGAGCTGTTTTTT. Its protein product is CASIGGGELFF.